The present TCR beta chain was sequenced within a study of regulatory T cells in long-lasting Graves disease (dated by TCRdb to about 2021). Regarding the research as a whole: Patients with newly diagnosed Graves' disease had been on antithyroid drugs for under 3 months. A total of about 35 samples underwent TCR sequencing, from roughly 13 patients with persistent Graves' disease and roughly 20 patients with newly diagnosed Graves' disease. The study was registered as a clinical trial and conducted in China. Peripheral blood TCR sequencing and RNA sequencing compared persistent Graves' disease patients with newly diagnosed Graves' disease patients. General study outcomes and caveats: More public clonotypes were shared among persistent patients (under 3,000) than among newly diagnosed patients (roughly 1,000). Sequencing and analysis were limited to the TCR beta chain. TRBV28, TRBJ1-2 and TRBJ2-5 were preferentially used in persistent disease, while TRBV20-1 and TRBJ2-1 were favored in newly diagnosed disease. As a limitation, the authors acknowledged that the small sample size may reduce accuracy. Compared with newly diagnosed patients, persistent Graves' disease patients had lower TCR Shannon entropy and fewer highly expanded clones, which suggests clonal expansion. The study examined only peripheral blood because the primary lesion, thyroid tissue, could not be accessed.

CDR3 length: 12 amino acids, cysteine to phenylalanine. This entry keeps only the CDR3 DNA: 36 bases, framed from base 1. According to the germline V gene (reference sequence), CDR1 reads DFQATT and CDR2 reads SNEGSKA. Trimming costs V 2 bases and J 2 bases, and their ends lie 6 bases apart. Library preparation used multiplex PCR. The run used an Illumina HiSeq 4000. To build TCR beta libraries, CDR3 regions were amplified by Arm-PCR using iRepertoire HTBI primers. Gel purification was performed on PCR products prior to sequencing. On the authors' methods: Across samples, 60 to 80 TRBV and over 11 TRBJ segments were identified and used for gene usage analysis of CDR3 amino acid clonotypes. COPE and FqMerger were used to merge the filtered high-quality paired reads into contigs. BLAST was used to align contigs to IMGT TRBV, TRBD and TRBJ reference genes, with CDR3 defined following IMGT. Clonotypes above 0.1% frequency were classified as highly expanded clones. Repertoire diversity was measured by Shannon entropy, and V-J evenness by the Gini coefficient. A clonotype was considered public if more than one individual shared it. TCRdb redid the processing of the public reads, applying fastp at Q25 and MiXCR, and retained in-frame beta chains. CDR3 protein sequences are deduplicated, and each keeps its most common genes and DNA. What appears here as the V and J calls and clone size reflects TCRdb's work, not the paper's. Present in this sample are hundreds of thousands of distinct CDR3 sequences, roughly a sixth of which were seen just once. Approximately 25% of the sample is taken by the ten largest.

This clonotype has at least ten counts. No antigen is known for it. Nothing much larger sits one base from this clone, and base qualities are not available. Explained via the paper, the time point label denotes: newly diagnosed GD, antithyroid drugs for less than 3 months. For both TCR sequencing and RNA sequencing, RNA was extracted from PBMCs in TRIzol. The diagnosis of Graves' disease followed American Thyroid Association guidelines. The patients came from an endocrinology department in Xi'an, China. Each patient gave approximately 9 milliliters of peripheral blood, collected in an EDTA anticoagulant tube. Ficoll Paque Plus density gradient separation was used to isolate PBMCs, and no additional T cell sorting was done. An Agilent 2100 Bioanalyzer and agarose gel were used to assess RNA quality, and a NanoDrop 2000 was used to measure RNA concentration. The same specimen was also included in a second study, on T cells in Graves' hyperthyroidism and ophthalmopathy. The second study's authors report: A patient counted as having stable Graves' hyperthyroidism if no progression to ophthalmopathy occurred over 18 months of follow-up. The hyperthyroidism patients were between 18 and 65 years old and newly diagnosed, with a disease duration of less than 2 months. Any patient with an uncontrolled infection, another autoimmune disease, pregnancy or lactation was excluded. Clinical symptoms, serum thyroxine and TRAb, thyroid ultrasound, and orbital computed tomography formed the basis for the diagnoses. The TCR CDR3 was subjected to a first round of RT-PCR using the HTBI primer set and the Qiagen OneStep RT-PCR kit. Blood samples also contained most of the expanded thyroid clonotypes (frequency above 0.001), which suggests that blood repertoires may reflect thyroid immune responses. A model built on a 13 V-J signature distinguished ophthalmopathy from stable hyperthyroidism, reaching around 90% sensitivity and around 81% specificity in cross-validation and 80%/75% in testing. During validation, the model predicted progression to ophthalmopathy a median of approximately six months ahead of onset, with around 65% sensitivity and roughly 75% specificity. TCR V-J signatures able to tell the groups apart were searched for in a discovery cohort of 90 to 100 patients, of whom fewer than 45 had Graves' ophthalmopathy and 55 to 65 had stable Graves' hyperthyroidism. Prospective prediction of ophthalmopathy was tested in an independent validation cohort consisting of 18 to 20 hyperthyroidism patients and more than 15 patients who later progressed to ophthalmopathy. For training and testing, the approximately 97 patients in the discovery cohort were randomly divided in a 7:3 ratio. The study also compared thyroid tissue and blood T-cell repertoires from a handful of Graves' hyperthyroidism patients. After blood sampling, hyperthyroidism patients were treated with methimazole at a starting dose of 30 mg daily, and ophthalmopathy patients were treated with high-dose intravenous methylprednisolone. Libraries were constructed in a second round of multiplex PCR, after which size selection and purification were carried out. Sequencing of the libraries was done on an Illumina HiSeq2000 using paired-end 100 bp reads. SOAPnuke was used to process the raw data, throwing out any read that contained adapters or uncalled bases, had a mean Phred below 15, or lacked an exact constant-primer or identifier match. High-quality paired reads were merged with COPE v1.2.5, and unique nucleotide sequences were defined as clonotypes. MiTCR v1.1 was used to align clonotypes to the IMGT TRBV, TRBD and TRBJ reference segments. The analysis included only V-J combinations with a frequency above 0.0001, which together covered more than 98% of the repertoires. A TCS score was defined as the ratio between F50 (clonal expansion) and ExV (chaos), using BLOSUM62-based TCRdist between CDR3 peptides within each V-J. Welch's t-statistics and random forest reduced roughly 540 V-J features to about 13, which were used in a naive Bayes classifier (R e1071). No statistical method was used to set the sample size in advance, and investigators knew the group allocation. According to the paper, TCR Vbeta CDR3 sequencing was carried out on 135 peripheral blood samples, which came from fewer than 50 ophthalmopathy, some 73 hyperthyroidism and roughly 17 progressor patients.

The sequence is built from TRBV20-1 and TRBJ2-5, with no D gene named confidently. The sequences come from peripheral blood mononuclear cells (PBMCs), collected at new diagnosis, from a patient treated with antithyroid drugs. The clonotype was recovered from a woman aged 35-65 years with Graves disease. Donor details come from another sample of the same person, matched by shared clones. The CDR3 is CSARRSQETQYF. The DNA sequence is TGCAGTGCTAGAAGGAGTCAAGAGACCCAGTACTTC.